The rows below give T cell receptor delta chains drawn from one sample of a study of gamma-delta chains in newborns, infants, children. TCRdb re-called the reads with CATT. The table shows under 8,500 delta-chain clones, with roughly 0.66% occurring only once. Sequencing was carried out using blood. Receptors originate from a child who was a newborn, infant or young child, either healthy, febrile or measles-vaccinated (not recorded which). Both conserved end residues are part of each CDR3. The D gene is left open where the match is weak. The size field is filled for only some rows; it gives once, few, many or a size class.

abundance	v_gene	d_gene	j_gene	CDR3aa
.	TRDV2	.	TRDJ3	CACDTGLGDFWDTRQMFF
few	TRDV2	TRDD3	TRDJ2	CACDRLLGDTAQLFF
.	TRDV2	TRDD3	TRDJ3	CACDSTGGYFWDTRQMFF
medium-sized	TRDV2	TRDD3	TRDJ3	CACDLTGGYPSSWDTRQMFF
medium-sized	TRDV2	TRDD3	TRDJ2	CACDTLGDRPAQLFF
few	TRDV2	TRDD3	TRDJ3	CACDTAGIRDTRQMFF
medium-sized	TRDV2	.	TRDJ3	CACDTAKGYWDTRQMFF
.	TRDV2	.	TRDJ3	CACACDWGSWDTRQMFF
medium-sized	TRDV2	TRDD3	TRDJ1	CACDPLGDPYKLIF
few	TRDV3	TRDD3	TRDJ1	CAFTSYGGYEGTDKLIF
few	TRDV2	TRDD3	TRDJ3	CACDTWGIQRTWDTRQMFF
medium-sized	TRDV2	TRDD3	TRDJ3	CACAALGSSSWDTRQMFF
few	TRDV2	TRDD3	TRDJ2	CACDTWGIALTAQLFF
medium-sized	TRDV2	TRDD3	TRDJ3	CACDVLGDTWDTRQMFF
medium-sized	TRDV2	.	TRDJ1	CACDTVGITDKLIF
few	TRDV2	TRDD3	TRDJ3	CACDSTPLGEGSSWDTRQMFF
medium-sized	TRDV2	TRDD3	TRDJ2	CACDKLGALTAQLFF
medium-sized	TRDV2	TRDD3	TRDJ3	CACDILGDSSWDTRQMFF
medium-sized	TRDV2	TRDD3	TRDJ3	CACDALGGSWDTRQMFF
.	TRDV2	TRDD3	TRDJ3	CACDDALGDSSWDTRQMFF
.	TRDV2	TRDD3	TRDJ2	CACDILGAALTAQLFF
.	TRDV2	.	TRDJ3	CACDTGWGFLSSWDTRQMFF
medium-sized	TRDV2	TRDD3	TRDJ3	CACDKLGDSWDTRQMFF
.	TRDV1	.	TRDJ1	CALGGPSVLGNDKLIF
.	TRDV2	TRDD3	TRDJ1	CACNYWGTDKLIF
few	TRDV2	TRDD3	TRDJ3	CACDSTGDTRSWDTRQMFF
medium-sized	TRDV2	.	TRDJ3	CACDRLGVNSWDTRQMFF
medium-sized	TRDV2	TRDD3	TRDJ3	CACDTLGDTDSWDTRQMFF
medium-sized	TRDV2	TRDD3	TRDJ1	CACDTLVLGDTDKLIF
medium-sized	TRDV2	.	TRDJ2	CACDTVGDTAQLFF
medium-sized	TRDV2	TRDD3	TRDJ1	CACDPLGDKGADKLIF
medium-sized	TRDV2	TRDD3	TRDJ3	CACDTWDTPSSWDTRQMFF
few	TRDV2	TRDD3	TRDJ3	CACDILGGSGPWDTRQMFF
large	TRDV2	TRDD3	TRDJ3	CACDTAGGYSWDTRQMFF
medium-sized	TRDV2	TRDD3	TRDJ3	CACDILGDVGGSWDTRQMFF
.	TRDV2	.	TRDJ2	CACDTVGAPTAHLFF
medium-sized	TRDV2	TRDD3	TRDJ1	CACELLGVVPYTDKLIF
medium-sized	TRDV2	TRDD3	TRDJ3	CACDNWGDSWDTRQMFF
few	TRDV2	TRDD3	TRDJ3	CACDSVLGDTLSSWDTRQMFF
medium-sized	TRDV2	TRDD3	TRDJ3	CACDKILGDFTWDTRQMFF
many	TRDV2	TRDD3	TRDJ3	CACDGIWGTSWDTRQMFF
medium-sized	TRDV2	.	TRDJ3	CACDTPGDGAWDTRQMFF
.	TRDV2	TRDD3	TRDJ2	CACDILGAEEAHLFF
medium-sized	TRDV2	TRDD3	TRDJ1	CACDTLLLGDTDKLIF
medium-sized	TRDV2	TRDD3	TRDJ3	CACDSTGGSWDTRQMFF
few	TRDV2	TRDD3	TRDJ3	CACDAVLGAPSWDTRQMFF
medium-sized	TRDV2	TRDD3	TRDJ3	CACDTGGYHSSWDTRQMFF
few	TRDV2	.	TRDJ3	CACDTVPPSPWATRQMFF
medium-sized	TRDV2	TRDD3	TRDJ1	CACDLLGDTRTTDKLIF